A selection of T cell receptor beta chains follows, all from one sample in a study of shared clonotypes between healthy human individuals. Repertoires were generated with immunoSEQ multiplex PCR, while TCRdb's copy carries only in-frame clones and drops some. This sample has millions of clones, with just over 90% found just once. Sequenced sample: naive CD8+ T cells from PBMCs. The receptors come from a man between 18 and 29 years old in good health. Some clones in this sample may be carry-over from other donors' samples. Both conserved end residues are part of each CDR3. Fields, in order: V gene, D gene, J gene, clone size, CDR3 DNA, CDR3 protein. D genes are given only for firm matches. Only some rows state a clone size, as once, few, many or a class for expanded clones.

>TRBV28|TRBD2|TRBJ2-7|-
TGTGCCACCCGGAGGACTAGCTCCCGCCCTGTAGTACCCAACCCCTACGAGCAGTACTTC
CATRRTSSRPVVPNPYEQYF
>TRBV6-5|-|TRBJ2-2|-
TGTGCCAGCAGCCCTTCGGCAGGGCTGACCGGGGAGCTGTTTTTT
CASSPSAGLTGELFF
>TRBV7-9|-|TRBJ1-3|-
TGTGCCAGCAGCTTAGAACCCTGGGGCGAAAACACCATATATTTT
CASSLEPWGENTIYF
>TRBV27|TRBD1|TRBJ1-1|-
TGTGCCAGCAGTCCTGGGACAGGGGCCGGGAACACTGAAGCTTTCTTT
CASSPGTGAGNTEAFF
>TRBV6-1|TRBD1|TRBJ2-7|-
TGTGCCAGCAGTTTCCGGGACAGAGCCTACGAGCAGTACTTC
CASSFRDRAYEQYF
>TRBV27|-|TRBJ1-5|-
TGTGCCAGCCCTAGGGAAGGGAATCAGCCCCAGCATTTT
CASPREGNQPQHF
>TRBV27|-|TRBJ1-2|-
TGTGCCAGCAGTTCGGACGGGTATGGCTACACCTTC
CASSSDGYGYTF
>TRBV5-4|-|TRBJ2-1|-
TGTGCCAGCAGCGCGGGGAGCGGAAGCTACAATGAGCAGTTCTTC
CASSAGSGSYNEQFF
>TRBV30|-|TRBJ2-2|-
TGTGCCTGGGGTGACTATACCACCGGGGAGCTGTTTTTT
CAWGDYTTGELFF
>TRBV5-4|TRBD2|TRBJ2-1|-
TGTGCCAGCAGCCTAATAGCGGGGTCCTACAATGAGCAGTTCTTC
CASSLIAGSYNEQFF
>TRBV13|-|TRBJ1-2|-
TGTGCCAGCAGCTTAGGACCTTACCAGGGAGGCTATGGCTACACCTTC
CASSLGPYQGGYGYTF
>TRBV28|TRBD1|TRBJ1-1|-
TGTGCCAGCAGCTCGAGGACAGGGGAACGGGGGAACACTGAAGCTTTCTTT
CASSSRTGERGNTEAFF
>TRBV6-1|TRBD2|TRBJ2-7|-
TGTGCCAGCAGTGAAGGTCTAGCGGGAACCTACGAGCAGTACTTC
CASSEGLAGTYEQYF
>TRBV7-7|-|TRBJ1-2|-
TGTGCCAGCAGCTCTGGGCGCCAGGTTATGAGGAACTATGGCTACACCTTC
CASSSGRQVMRNYGYTF
>TRBV6-5|-|TRBJ1-2|-
TGTGCCAGCAGGGGGGGCCAGATCTATGGCTACACCTTC
CASRGGQIYGYTF
>TRBV27|-|TRBJ2-1|-
TGTGCCAGCAGTTTACTAGATCGGTACAATGAGCAGTTCTTC
CASSLLDRYNEQFF
>TRBV27|-|TRBJ2-7|-
TGTGCCAGCAGTTTGGGCAGCCGCTACGAGCAGTACTTC
CASSLGSRYEQYF
>TRBV11-2|TRBD1|TRBJ1-1|-
TGTGCCAGCAGCTTCCCACAGGGGGAGGACACTGAAGCTTTCTTT
CASSFPQGEDTEAFF
>TRBV19|TRBD1|TRBJ1-5|few
TGTGCCAGTAGTACCCGGACAGGGAGGGGCAATCAGCCCCAGCATTTT
CASSTRTGRGNQPQHF
>TRBV7-2|TRBD2|TRBJ2-3|-
TGTGCCAGCAGCTCGGGACTACGACGCTACACAGATACGCAGTATTTT
CASSSGLRRYTDTQYF
>TRBV29-1|-|TRBJ1-1|-
TGCAGCGCCCAGGGGCGCGACCAACCGAACACTGAAGCTTTCTTT
CSAQGRDQPNTEAFF
>TRBV19|TRBD1|TRBJ2-4|-
TGTGCCAGTAGTATAGGGACAGGGGGCTGGGTGGAGACCAAAAACATTCAGTACTTC
CASSIGTGGWVETKNIQYF
>TRBV28|TRBD1|TRBJ2-2|-
TGTGCCAGCAGAGGACGGACAGGGCCCGGGGAGCTGTTTTTT
CASRGRTGPGELFF
>TRBV5-8|-|TRBJ1-5|-
TGTGCCAGCAGCGGGAGGGGGGGCGCACCTAATCAGCCCCAGCATTTT
CASSGRGGAPNQPQHF
>TRBV29-1|-|TRBJ1-2|once
TGCAGCGTTGTGGTCGTACAGCCAAGGAACTATGGCTACACCTTC
CSVVVVQPRNYGYTF
>TRBV10-2|-|TRBJ1-5|once
TGCGCCAGCAGTGAATTAGGGAATCAGCCCCAGCATTTT
CASSELGNQPQHF
>TRBV27|-|TRBJ2-2|-
TGTGCCAGCAGTTTAGTGGGGAACACCGGGGAGCTGTTTTTT
CASSLVGNTGELFF
>TRBV5-1|-|TRBJ2-7|-
TGCGCCAGCAGCTTGGGGGTAGACCTTTACAACGAGCAGTACTTC
CASSLGVDLYNEQYF
>TRBV21-1|-|TRBJ2-7|-
TGTGCCAGCACCGCACTGTGCTCCTACGAGCAGTACTTC
CASTALCSYEQYF
>TRBV7-9|-|TRBJ2-5|-
TGTGCCAGCAGCCAACAAGGGATACAAGAGACCCAGTACTTC
CASSQQGIQETQYF
>TRBV7-3|TRBD1|TRBJ2-7|once
TGTGCCAGCAGCCCACACAGGGGTGAAGGCTACGAGCAGTACTTC
CASSPHRGEGYEQYF
>TRBV27|TRBD2|TRBJ2-7|-
TGTGCCAGCAGGGTAGCGGGAGGGCCGTCCTACGAGCAGTACTTC
CASRVAGGPSYEQYF
>TRBV5-1|-|TRBJ2-2|-
TGCGCCAGCAGCCTCCCGGACTGGGGACCAAACACCGGGGAGCTGTTTTTT
CASSLPDWGPNTGELFF
>TRBV15|-|TRBJ1-2|-
TGTGCCACCAGCAGACAGGAGGACGCGCACTATGGCTACACCTTC
CATSRQEDAHYGYTF
>TRBV10-3|-|TRBJ2-1|-
TGTGCCATCACGGCCGGGAATGAGCAGTTCTTC
CAITAGNEQFF
>TRBV19|TRBD2|TRBJ2-7|-
TGTGCCAGTAGTAGGTCTAGCGGGTTGTACGAGCAGTACTTC
CASSRSSGLYEQYF
>TRBV6-5|-|TRBJ1-2|-
TGTGCCAGCAGCACGGCCGTCTGGACAGATTATGGCTACACCTTC
CASSTAVWTDYGYTF
>TRBV28|-|TRBJ1-1|few
TGTGCCAGCAGCCTCCCTGAGGGGGACACTGAAGCTTTCTTT
CASSLPEGDTEAFF
>TRBV10-1|-|TRBJ2-2|-
TGCGCCAGCAGTGAACACATACGAACCGGGGAGCTGTTTTTT
CASSEHIRTGELFF
>TRBV4-2|-|TRBJ1-2|-
TGTGCCAGCAGCCCCCCCCTTATCACCCCTTTGGGCTACACCTTC
CASSPPLITPLGYTF
>TRBV29-1|-|TRBJ2-3|-
TGCAGCGTTGATGGTTTAAGCGGGAGCACAGATACGCAGTATTTT
CSVDGLSGSTDTQYF
>TRBV29-1|-|TRBJ2-5|-
TGCAGCGTAAGGTATCAAGAGACCCAGTACTTC
CSVRYQETQYF
>TRBV30|-|TRBJ2-7|-
TGTGCCTGGGGTTTGGGGTTCTACGAGCAGTACTTC
CAWGLGFYEQYF
>TRBV6-1|-|TRBJ2-7|-
TGTGCCAGCAACCCCTCAAGACCATACGAGCAGTACTTC
CASNPSRPYEQYF
>TRBV5-3|TRBD1|TRBJ1-4|-
TGTGCCACCTGGGGGGACAGGACCAATGAAAAACTGTTTTTT
CATWGDRTNEKLFF
>TRBV30|-|TRBJ2-2|-
TGTGCCTGGAGTGAAGGGGCCACCGGGGAGCTGTTTTTT
CAWSEGATGELFF
>TRBV27|-|TRBJ1-1|-
TGTGCCAGCAGTTTATCAGGGGGGATTAACACTGAAGCTTTCTTT
CASSLSGGINTEAFF
>TRBV11-3|-|TRBJ2-7|-
TGTGCCAGCAGCTTACTCCGCGTCAGCCTCTTCTACGAGCAGTACTTC
CASSLLRVSLFYEQYF
>TRBV16|TRBD1|TRBJ1-2|-
TGTGCCAGCAGCCAAATTGGGGACAGAGACTTCTATGGCTACACCTTC
CASSQIGDRDFYGYTF
>TRBV27|-|TRBJ1-4|-
TGTGCCAGCAGTTCCCAGAGACAGGCAACTAATGAAAAACTGTTTTTT
CASSSQRQATNEKLFF
>TRBV5-1|-|TRBJ2-1|-
TGCGCCAGCAGCTACTCCGCAGGGGGGTCCTACAATGAGCAGTTCTTC
CASSYSAGGSYNEQFF
>TRBV27|-|TRBJ1-5|-
TGTGCCAGCAGCGGGGTAGGCGGGAGCGGACAGCCCCAGCATTTT
CASSGVGGSGQPQHF
>TRBV6-5|-|TRBJ1-1|-
TGTGCCAGCAGTTACTCGGGGCAGGGCCGCACTGAAGCTTTCTTT
CASSYSGQGRTEAFF
>TRBV7-9|-|TRBJ2-7|-
TGTGCCAGCAGCTCCCGTTTGTCCTACGAGCAGTACTTC
CASSSRLSYEQYF
>TRBV9|-|TRBJ1-1|-
TGTGCCAGCACCCCTATTTCCGCAGGAACGGAAGCTTTCTTT
CASTPISAGTEAFF
>TRBV7-9|-|TRBJ1-1|once
TGTGCCAGCAGCTTAGGGCAACTGAACACTGAAGCTTTCTTT
CASSLGQLNTEAFF
>TRBV5-1|-|TRBJ2-6|-
TGCGCCAGCAGCCCCAGACAGGCTGGGGGGGCCAACGTCCTGACTTTC
CASSPRQAGGANVLTF
>TRBV11-2|-|TRBJ2-7|-
TGTGCCAGCAGCCAACACCCCGGGACGGTAGCCTACGAGCAGTACTTC
CASSQHPGTVAYEQYF
>TRBV19|-|TRBJ2-1|-
TGTGCCAGTAGTATTGCTAGCTGGGGTTTGAATGAGCAGTTCTTC
CASSIASWGLNEQFF